This entry lists 26 T cell receptor beta chains sequenced from one sample in a study of CD8 T cells in Susac syndrome. An input of roughly 0.5 to 1 ug of RNA was subjected to reverse transcription using random hexamers. TCRdb fed the immunoSEQ multiplex PCR reads into MiXCR, producing one record per CDR3 protein. The sample has approximately 270,000 distinct CDR3 sequences; around 93% are singletons. The sample taken for sequencing was CD4+ T cells from PBMCs. All receptors come from a human donor with multiple sclerosis.

V and J are TRBV3-1 and TRBJ2-7; 9 bases align to TRBD2. The CDR3 length is 15 residues. Germline CDR1 is LGHDT and CDR2 is YNNKEL (reference sequence). Unmatched junction bases numbered 7, after V lost 2 bases and J lost 5 bases. CDR3 DNA sequence: TGTGCCAGCAGCCAATTGAGGCGGGGGGGCCACGAGCAGTACTTC. Translation: CASSQLRRGGHEQYF.

The chain joins TRBV7-9 to TRBJ2-1; TRBD2 aligns across 16 bases. This CDR3 region has 17 residues. The germline V gene encodes CDR1 SEHNR and CDR2 FQNEAQ (reference sequence). J gave up 9 bases and V 3 bases, and 8 bases lay outside the gene matches. The CDR3 DNA is TGTGCCAGCAGCTTCGGAGGGGGGACTAGCGGGAGGGGTGAGCAGTTCTTC. Its translation: CASSFGGGTSGRGEQFF.

The genes are TRBV27 and TRBJ2-7; TRBD2 is a possible D gene (6 bases). V lost 5 bases and J lost 3, with 14 bases in between. The CDR3 spans 14 residues. Germline V gives CDR1 MNHEY, CDR2 SMNVEV (reference sequence). CDR3 residues: CASSRKPGDYEQYV. The CDR3 DNA reads TGTGCCAGCAGTCGAAAACCGGGAGACTACGAGCAGTACGTC.

This chain uses TRBV3-1 with TRBJ2-1; 11 bases match TRBD2. The J segment lost 4 bases and the V segment lost 3 bases, leaving 14 bases of the junction unmatched. Germline CDR1 and CDR2: LGHDT and YNNKEL (reference sequence). The CDR3 length is 19 residues. CDR3 residues: CASSHGTSGASSIYNEQFF. For the CDR3, the DNA is TGTGCCAGCAGCCACGGGACTAGCGGCGCTAGTTCGATTTACAATGAGCAGTTCTTC.

The V call is TRBV11-2, the J call TRBJ2-2; TRBD2 might be the D (5 bases). V was pared by 5 bases and J by 7 bases, with 8 bases between. CDR3 size: 12 residues. The germline gives CDR1 SGHAT, CDR2 FQNNGV. CDR3 region: CASSGLFGELFF. For the CDR3, the DNA is TGTGCCAGCAGCGGACTTTTCGGGGAGCTGTTTTTT.

The chain combines TRBV3-1 with TRBJ1-1; no firm D call. Trimming removed 1 base from V and 4 bases from J, with 10 bases in between. The CDR3 has 14 amino acids. Germline CDR1 and CDR2: LGHDT and YNNKEL (reference sequence). CDR3 region: CASSQGGRSTEAFF. The CDR3 DNA is TGTGCCAGCAGCCAAGGGGGAAGGAGCACTGAAGCTTTCTTT.

This chain joins TRBV28 and TRBJ1-2, with D possibly being TRBD1 (6 bases). This CDR3 is 14 amino acids long. Trimming pared 9 bases from V and 7 bases from J, leaving 21 bases between. The germline gives CDR1 MDHEN, CDR2 SYDVKM. The CDR3 region is CASTTGRARVGYTF. The DNA for the CDR3 is TGTGCCAGTACGACAGGTCGGGCAAGAGTTGGCTACACCTTC.

The chain uses TRBV6-1 and TRBJ2-2; D tentatively fits TRBD1 or TRBD2 (6 bases each). CDR1 is MNHNS, CDR2 SASEGT, per germline. Deletions cut 5 bases from V and 3 bases from J, with 28 bases between. The CDR3 length is 20 residues. CDR3 sequence (DNA): TGTGCCAGCAGTAAACCTCCACCGGGCATCCTTGGGGGGCACACCGGGGAGCTGTTTTTT. This gives the protein CASSKPPPGILGGHTGELFF.

The chain combines TRBV5-1 with TRBJ2-1; a weak D match, TRBD1 (5 bases). Trimming took 4 bases from V and 8 from J, leaving 16 bases between them. Germline CDR1 reads SGHRS; CDR2 reads YFSETQ. This CDR3 is 14 amino acids long. The DNA for the CDR3 is TGCGCCAGCAGCGTGTATTACGGACACGATGAGCAGTTCTTC. It yields the protein CASSVYYGHDEQFF.

This chain uses TRBV12-3 or TRBV12-4 with TRBJ2-3, with D possibly being TRBD1 or TRBD2 (5 bases each). The CDR3 is 14 amino acids. The V end lost 7 bases, the J end lost 2 bases, and 13 bases lay between the germline ends. CDR3 loop: CASTLGATTDTQYF. The DNA of the CDR3 is TGTGCCAGCACCCTCGGGGCTACCACAGATACGCAGTATTTT.

The chain combines TRBV6-2 or TRBV6-3 with TRBJ1-1; possible D gene TRBD1, 6 bases. The V end lost 5 bases, the J end lost 7 bases, and 8 bases lay between the germline ends. This CDR3 comprises 11 residues. CDR1 and CDR2 from the germline V gene are MNHEY and SVGEGT. The CDR3 region is CASSRGGEAFF. In DNA, the CDR3 is TGTGCCAGCAGTCGAGGGGGTGAAGCTTTCTTT.

The chain has TRBV7-9 and TRBJ1-2; D unresolved. CDR3 length: 14 residues. CDR1 and CDR2 from the germline V gene are SEHNR and FQNEAQ (reference sequence). Deletions cut 3 bases from V and 6 bases from J, with 14 bases between. The CDR3: CASSFPGRSDGYTF. The CDR3, as DNA: TGTGCCAGCAGCTTTCCCGGTCGAAGCGATGGCTACACCTTC.

V gene TRBV19 combines with J gene TRBJ2-4; 8 bases match TRBD1. Germline lookup yields CDR1 LNHDA and CDR2 SQIVND (reference sequence). After removal of 3 bases from V and 6 bases from J, the junction contained 4 bases not matched to a gene. This CDR3 is built from 14 residues. This chain's CDR3 is CASSMSGQANIQYF. The DNA of the CDR3 is TGTGCCAGTAGTATGTCGGGACAGGCAAACATTCAGTACTTC.

The chain links TRBV3-1 to TRBJ2-5; D uncertain. Germline V gene sequence: CDR1 LGHDT, CDR2 YNNKEL (reference sequence). The CDR3 runs to 15 residues. V lost 1 base and J lost 7, with 16 bases in between. CDR3: CASSQVVEAGRTQYF. In DNA form, the CDR3 reads TGTGCCAGCAGCCAAGTTGTAGAGGCCGGCAGGACCCAGTACTTC.

This clonotype was seen a single time. CDR3 protein: CSVAGTGVTDTQYF. CDR3 sequence (DNA): TGCAGCGTTGCCGGGACAGGGGTTACAGATACGCAGTATTTT. This chain joins TRBV29-1 and TRBJ2-3; 10 nucleotides agree with TRBD1. With 4 bases clipped from V and 3 bases from J, the junction kept 4 bases outside the gene matches. The germline CDR1 and CDR2 sequences are SQVTM and ANQGSEA. The CDR3 sequence is 14 residues long.

The chain couples TRBV12-3 or TRBV12-4 to TRBJ2-5; D is ambiguous. This CDR3 region has 11 residues. The V and J ends lost 7 bases and 5 bases respectively, with 8 bases between them. CDR3 DNA: TGTGCCAGCACCGGGTCTGAGACCCAGTACTTC. Its protein is CASTGSETQYF.

This chain links TRBV10-3 with TRBJ1-2; D may be TRBD1 (5 bases). Trimming took off 6 bases at V and 6 bases at J, with 8 bases between the two ends. Looked up from germline, CDR1 is ENHRY and CDR2 is SYGVKD. The CDR3 covers 11 residues. The CDR3 here is CAIRGLDGYTF. In DNA form, the CDR3 reads TGTGCCATCAGGGGGCTGGATGGCTACACCTTC.

In this sample, this clonotype turned up a few times. The chain combines TRBV18 with TRBJ2-5; weak D call: TRBD1 (6 bases). CDR1 and CDR2 (germline): KGHSH, LQKENI. CDR3 length: 12 residues. V was cut by 4 bases and J by 3 bases, with 6 bases left in between. In nucleotides, the CDR3 is TGTGCCAGCTCACGGACAGAAGAGACCCAGTACTTC. This codes for CASSRTEETQYF.

The chain uses TRBV7-9 and TRBJ2-4, with 8 bases that match TRBD2. The CDR3 has 14 residues. With V trimmed by 1 base and J by 9 bases, 5 bases remained unmatched. Looked up from germline, CDR1 is SEHNR and CDR2 is FQNEAQ (reference sequence). The CDR3 nucleotides are TGTGCCAGCAGCTTAGAGGTCAGCGGGGGCATTCAGTACTTC. It is translated as CASSLEVSGGIQYF.

The chain uses TRBV11-2 and TRBJ1-6; D perhaps matches TRBD1 (5 bases). The CDR3 is made up of 15 amino acids. Germline-derived CDR1 and CDR2 are SGHAT and FQNNGV. V was pared by 5 bases and J by 1 base, with 9 bases between. The CDR3 coding sequence is TGTGCCAGCAGCGGGGCTGGGTCCTATAATTCACCCCTCCACTTT. It yields the protein CASSGAGSYNSPLHF.

The chain uses TRBV2 and TRBJ1-2; possible D gene TRBD1, 5 bases. The CDR3 is 13 amino acids. Trimming took 10 bases from V and 8 from J, leaving 20 bases between them. Looked up from germline, CDR1 is SNHLY and CDR2 is FYNNEI. CDR3 region: CATAPGLSSGYTF. Written as DNA, the CDR3 is TGTGCCACCGCACCGGGACTCTCATCCGGCTACACCTTC. Filled out from reference TRBV2 and TRBJ1-2, the complete variable domain reads EPEVTQTPSHQVTQMGQEVILRCVPISNHLYFYWYRQILGQKVEFLVSFYNNEISEKSEIFDDQFSVERPDGSNFTLKIRSTKLEDSAMYFCATAPGLSSGYTFGSGTRLTVV.

The chain carries TRBV14 and TRBJ1-5; a weak D match, TRBD1 (6 bases). Germline V gene data show CDR1 as SGHDN and CDR2 as FVKESK. V was shortened by 4 bases and J by 6 bases, with 13 bases between the two germline ends. The CDR3 is made up of 14 amino acids. The CDR3 loop reads CASSRQGLGQPQHF. The CDR3 nucleotides read TGTGCCAGCAGCCGTCAGGGGTTGGGTCAGCCCCAGCATTTT.

The chain carries TRBV7-9 and TRBJ2-5, with D tentatively TRBD1 or TRBD2 (5 bases each). V lost 4 bases, J lost 10 bases, and 10 bases lay in between. CDR1 is SEHNR, CDR2 FQNEAQ, per germline (reference sequence). The CDR3 is made up of 11 amino acids. The CDR3 sequence is CASSSEGSQYF. As DNA, the CDR3 is TGTGCCAGCAGCTCCGAGGGGAGCCAGTACTTC.

The chain uses TRBV25-1 and TRBJ2-2, with 8 bases fitting TRBD1. The germline V gene has CDR1 MGHDK and CDR2 SYGVNS. J was trimmed by 7 bases and V by 5 bases; bases with no gene match: 15. The CDR3 runs 17 residues. CDR3 protein: CASSLGRDRGDFGELFF. CDR3 nucleotide sequence: TGTGCCAGCAGTCTAGGTCGTGACAGGGGTGATTTCGGGGAGCTGTTTTTT.

This clonotype was seen only once. The chain uses TRBV9 and TRBJ2-2; a possible D gene is TRBD1 (6 bases). V was shortened by 0 bases and J by 5 bases, with 11 bases between the two germline ends. Germline V CDR1 and CDR2: SGDLS, YYNGEE. The CDR3 contains 15 residues. This CDR3 reads CASSVGQVATGELFF. As DNA, the CDR3 is TGTGCCAGCAGCGTAGGACAGGTCGCGACCGGGGAGCTGTTTTTT.

The V call is TRBV4-1, the J call TRBJ2-2, with D perhaps assigned TRBD1 or TRBD2 (5 bases each). Germline loops: CDR1 MGHRA, CDR2 YSYEKL. The V and J ends lost 4 bases and 7 bases respectively, with 19 bases between them. CDR3 length: 16 amino acids. This chain's CDR3 is CASSPGIIGTHGELFF. The DNA of the CDR3 is TGCGCCAGCAGCCCAGGGATTATAGGGACCCACGGGGAGCTGTTTTTT.